Following are 19 T cell receptor beta chains from one sample sequenced in a study of shared clonotypes between healthy human individuals. TCRdb's copy holds only in-frame clones and misses some; the assay was immunoSEQ multiplex PCR. The sample has around 1.1 million clones; around 78% are singletons. Specimen: memory CD4+ T cells from PBMCs. Subset reported: CD45RA-negative fraction. These receptors all stem from a man aged 18 to 30 in good health. Some clones in this sample may be carry-over from other donors' samples.

Ten or more counts support this clone. This rearrangement joins TRBV5-4 to TRBJ1-2; D gene uncertain. Germline assignment: CDR1 SGHNT and CDR2 YYREEE (reference sequence). Deletions cut 1 base from V and 1 base from J, with 5 bases between. The CDR3 is 13 amino acids. This CDR3 is CASSLQNNYGYTF. The CDR3 DNA sequence: TGTGCCAGCAGCTTGCAGAATAACTATGGCTACACCTTC.

The DNA for the CDR3 is TGTGCCAGCAGCTTAGCAGGGAGCGCCTATGGCTACACCTTC. This encodes CASSLAGSAYGYTF. The gene calls are TRBV7-9 and TRBJ1-2; no clear D gene. CDR3 length equals 14 residues. Looked up from germline, CDR1 is SEHNR and CDR2 is FQNEAQ (reference sequence). The V and J ends lost 0 bases and 4 bases respectively, with 9 bases between them.

The rearrangement joins TRBV28 to TRBJ1-4; 9 positions match TRBD1. This CDR3 has 15 amino acids. Germline CDR1 is MDHEN and CDR2 is SYDVKM. V lost 6 bases, J lost 7 bases, and 9 bases stayed unmatched. CDR3 protein: CASSTGGGQSEKLFF. The CDR3 DNA reads TGTGCCAGCAGCACAGGGGGCGGTCAGAGTGAAAAACTGTTTTTT.

This chain connects TRBV6-5 to TRBJ1-5, with D tentatively TRBD1 (5 bases). Germline V CDR1 and CDR2: MNHEY, SVGAGI. This CDR3 has 15 amino acids. V was cut by 6 bases and J by 3 bases, with 15 bases left in between. The CDR3 loop is CASRSGRAFNQPQHF. The CDR3 DNA reads as TGTGCCAGCAGGAGCGGCAGGGCCTTCAATCAGCCCCAGCATTTT.

This clone was seen a handful of times. The rearrangement links TRBV10-3 to TRBJ2-3; no reliable D call. Trimming left V 8 bases short and J 6 bases short, with 9 bases between. Germline V gene data show CDR1 as ENHRY and CDR2 as SYGVKD. The CDR3 is 11 amino acids. The CDR3 is CAIATEDTQYF. DNA for the CDR3: TGTGCCATCGCCACGGAGGATACGCAGTATTTT.

In this sample, this clone turned up a few times. CDR3 sequence: CASSLDGPDTEAFF. The CDR3 DNA reads as TGTGCCAGCAGCTTGGACGGCCCGGACACTGAAGCTTTCTTT. V gene TRBV5-4 combines with J gene TRBJ1-1; no reliable D call. V dropped 0 bases and J dropped 3 bases, with 9 bases sitting between them. The CDR3 extends over 14 amino acids. CDR1 and CDR2 (germline): SGHNT, YYREEE (reference sequence).

The chain carries TRBV5-1 and TRBJ2-5; 12 bases map to TRBD2. The junction had 9 bases not matched to a gene; V was cut back by 4 bases and J by 5 bases. The CDR3 loop spans 16 amino acids. Germline-derived CDR1 and CDR2 are SGHRS and YFSETQ. CDR3 in DNA: TGCGCCAGCAGCACCGCTAGCGGGAGGGCCCGGGAGACCCAGTACTTC. As protein: CASSTASGRARETQYF.

The chain is built from TRBV19 and TRBJ1-2; the D is unclear. Germline-derived CDR1 and CDR2 are LNHDA and SQIVND (reference sequence). This CDR3 is built from 15 residues. The V and J ends lost 6 bases and 2 bases respectively, with 16 bases between them. The CDR3 DNA follows: TGTGCCAGTAGCCCCGAGGGTTCAGGCAACTATGGCTACACCTTC. As protein: CASSPEGSGNYGYTF.

This clone has more than one count but fewer than ten. V gene TRBV4-2 combines with J gene TRBJ2-1; 7 bases match TRBD2. V lost 5 bases to trimming and J lost 5 bases; unmatched junction nucleotides: 6. The CDR3 contains 14 residues. Germline values: CDR1 LGHNA, CDR2 YNFKEQ. In DNA form, the CDR3 reads TGTGCCAGCAGCGGTCTAGCGGTAAACAATGAGCAGTTCTTC. Encoded protein: CASSGLAVNNEQFF.

As DNA, the CDR3 is TGTGCCAGCTCGGGGATGAACAGGGGGAACACTGAAGCTTTCTTT. It yields the protein CASSGMNRGNTEAFF. This chain uses TRBV6-6 with TRBJ1-1, with 7 bases lining up with TRBD1. Trimming cost V 8 bases and J 1 base; bases outside gene matches: 10. Germline CDR1 MNHNY, CDR2 SVGAGI (reference sequence). The CDR3 covers 15 residues.

Details on this clone: Different DNA sequences within this sample yield the same CDR3. The chain recombines TRBV28 with TRBJ2-7, with TRBD2 matching 10 bases. Trimming removed 5 bases from V and 4 bases from J; junction bases left unmatched: 5. The CDR3 has 14 residues. Germline values: CDR1 MDHEN, CDR2 SYDVKM. The CDR3 reads CASSPRTSGYEQYF. As DNA, the CDR3 is TGTGCCAGCAGTCCTCGGACTAGCGGATACGAGCAGTACTTC.

The rearrangement joins TRBV5-6 to TRBJ2-7; D possibly uses TRBD1 or TRBD2 (6 bases each). Trimming removed 5 bases from V and 3 bases from J, with 15 bases in between. The CDR3 covers 14 residues. The germline V gene encodes CDR1 SGHDT and CDR2 YYEEEE. The CDR3 region has the DNA TGTGCCAGCAGTCGGAGGGGCAGGGGCTACGAGCAGTACTTC. Its protein product is CASSRRGRGYEQYF.

This chain joins TRBV18 and TRBJ2-2; D assignment may be TRBD1 or TRBD2 (6 bases each). The V gene lost 4 bases and the J gene lost 0 bases, with 15 bases spanning the gap. The CDR3 spans 17 residues. Germline values: CDR1 KGHSH, CDR2 LQKENI. The CDR3 protein is CASSRNFGGANTGELFF. CDR3 DNA sequence: TGTGCCAGCTCACGAAATTTCGGGGGCGCGAACACCGGGGAGCTGTTTTTT.

The chain recombines TRBV28 with TRBJ1-5; maybe TRBD1 (5 bases). Germline CDR1 is MDHEN and CDR2 is SYDVKM. This CDR3 comprises 16 residues. V lost 1 base, J lost 0 bases, and 10 bases lay in between. DNA of the CDR3: TGTGCCAGCAGTTTATTGGCAGGGCATAGCAATCAGCCCCAGCATTTT. Its protein is CASSLLAGHSNQPQHF.

This clone was found a few times. V usage is TRBV4-1 and J usage is TRBJ2-7; 7 positions match TRBD1. Trimming took 0 bases from V and 3 from J; bases not matched to a gene: 5. This CDR3 has 15 residues. Germline CDR1 is MGHRA and CDR2 is YSYEKL. The CDR3 DNA reads TGCGCCAGCAGCCAAGAATGGGACAGCTTCTACGAGCAGTACTTC. It yields the protein CASSQEWDSFYEQYF.

This sequence joins TRBV7-3 and TRBJ1-1; TRBD1 might be the D (5 bases). The CDR3 runs 14 residues. The ends were cut back, 5 bases at V and 4 bases at J, with 14 bases in the middle. Germline assignment: CDR1 SGHTA and CDR2 FQGTGA. In DNA, the CDR3 is TGTGCCAGCAGCGTCGGGGGTGGGAGCACTGAAGCTTTCTTT. It translates to CASSVGGGSTEAFF.

V gene TRBV20-1 combines with J gene TRBJ2-7; D ambiguous. This CDR3 has 11 amino acids. Trimming pared 5 bases from V and 3 bases from J, leaving 8 bases between. Per germline, CDR1 DFQATT and CDR2 SNEGSKA (reference sequence). Here the CDR3 reads CSALTHYEQYF. In DNA, the CDR3 is TGCAGTGCTCTGACTCACTACGAGCAGTACTTC.

This clone was seen a single time. This rearrangement joins TRBV19 to TRBJ2-7; weak D call: TRBD1 (6 bases). Deletions cut 7 bases from V and 0 bases from J, with 13 bases between. Germline lookup yields CDR1 LNHDA and CDR2 SQIVND (reference sequence). There are 14 residues in the CDR3. The CDR3 DNA reads as TGTGCCAGTAATCGACAGGTGAGCTCCTACGAGCAGTACTTC. Its protein product is CASNRQVSSYEQYF.

The J gene is TRBJ2-3, the V gene TRBV28, with D possibly TRBD2 on 6 matching bases. The CDR3 sequence is 16 residues long. In germline, CDR1 is MDHEN, CDR2 SYDVKM. CDR3 residues: CVSAQGGSGVSDTQYF. The CDR3 DNA reads as TGTGTCTCGGCCCAGGGAGGTAGCGGAGTATCGGATACGCAGTATTTT. The entire variable domain, with the rest obtained from reference TRBV28 and TRBJ2-3, is as follows: DVKVTQSSRYLVKRTGEKVFLECVQDMDHENMFWYRQDPGLGLRLIYFSYDVKMKEKGDIPEGYSVSREKKERFSLILESASTNQTSMYLCVSAQGGSGVSDTQYFGPGTRLTVL.